The clone carrying this TCR beta chain has a count of ten or more. Its specificity is unknown. This CDR3 region has 13 residues. Germline assignment: CDR1 SEHNR and CDR2 FQNEAQ (reference sequence). V dropped 3 bases and J dropped 2 bases, with 7 bases sitting between them. These data come from a study of T cell repertoires in cytomegalovirus infection. On the study more broadly: Public TCR beta signatures were indicative of both CMV infection and a matching HLA type. Notes on the study in general: Ex vivo responses were dominated by HLA-C-restricted CMV-specific TCR beta clonotypes. Identification of carriers of CMV plus the relevant HLA was performed using cumulative public TCR beta family frequency.

TCRdb used MiXCR to reprocess the reads, holding one entry per CDR3 protein. The table includes over 300,000 distinct CDR3 sequences, roughly 17% detected once. The V call is TRBV7-9, the J call TRBJ1-1; D unclear. The specimen was PBMCs. The receptor's source is a human donor in good health (CMV status not recorded). Some clones in this sample may be carry-over from other donors' samples. CDR3 coding DNA: TGTGCCAGCAGCTTCGAGTCAAACACTGAAGCTTTCTTT. This translates into CASSFESNTEAFF.